The clone carrying this TCR beta chain was detected only a few times. Reverse transcription of all isolated RNA meant that expressed TCRB transcripts were sequenced. Data came from immunoSEQ multiplex PCR; TCRdb stores just in-frame clones and leaves some out. This table has fewer than 650,000 clones, about 16% appearing once. This sample was taken from a study of beta chain features in type 1 diabetes. This CDR3 is 13 amino acids long. V shed 4 bases and J shed 4 bases, with 6 bases lying between them. CDR1 is SGHDT, CDR2 YYEEEE, per germline. Cells sorted by CD45RO/CCR7/CD25/CD127/CD95/CD27 comprised CD4+ naive, central memory, regulatory and stem cell-like memory cells.

Sequencing used naive CD4+ T cells from blood. The V and J genes are TRBV5-6 and TRBJ2-6, with D uncertain. This clonotype was sampled from a man aged 18 to 30 in good health. The CDR3 DNA reads TGTGCCAGCAGCCCACTGGGGGCCAACGTCCTGACTTTC. Protein: CASSPLGANVLTF.